These 30 T cell receptor beta chains were sequenced from one sample in a study of radiotherapy plus CTLA-4 blockade in lung cancer (dated by TCRdb to between 2017 and 2018). The receptor library was made with the immunoSEQ multiplex PCR assay. TCRdb took this table from immuneACCESS and kept in-frame rearrangements with V and J called. Such tables lack part of the clones; where checked against another copy, unresolved V genes explain under half of the gap, and the rest is unexplained. Present in this sample are more than 75,000 clones, about 87% of which were seen just once. The top ten hold 0.87% of the sample. The specimen comprised peripheral blood, sampled from a patient treated with radiotherapy plus ipilimumab. These receptors originate from a human donor with non-small cell lung cancer who had stable disease on radiotherapy plus ipilimumab.

CDR3 DNA sequence: TGCGCCAGCAGCTTGGAGGGAGCCTACGAGCAGTACTTC. As protein: CASSLEGAYEQYF. This rearrangement joins TRBV5-1 to TRBJ2-7, with D possibly TRBD2 on 5 matching bases. The V end lost 0 bases, the J end lost 2 bases, and 6 bases lay between the germline ends. CDR1 and CDR2 (germline): SGHRS, YFSETQ. The CDR3 loop spans 13 amino acids.

V and J are TRBV11-2 and TRBJ2-5; the D gene is possibly TRBD2 (6 bases). Trimming took off 5 bases at V and 4 bases at J, with 20 bases between the two ends. The CDR3 spans 16 residues. The germline CDR1 and CDR2 sequences are SGHAT and FQNNGV. The DNA for the CDR3 is TGTGCCAGCAGCCCCCGTTCGGCGCTGGGAGGAGAGACCCAGTACTTC. It is translated as CASSPRSALGGETQYF.

This clone was seen only once. The chain combines TRBV11-3 with TRBJ1-6; 7 bases line up with TRBD1. Germline trimming cut 3 bases from V and 6 bases from J; bases unmatched to any gene: 8. Per germline, CDR1 SGHNT and CDR2 YENEEA. CDR3 length equals 16 residues. The CDR3 DNA reads as TGTGCCAGCAGCTTTGAAGGGGGCTCCCGTAATTCACCCCTCCACTTT. Amino acids: CASSFEGGSRNSPLHF.

V is TRBV9 and J is TRBJ2-7, with 10 positions matching TRBD2. Germline lookup yields CDR1 SGDLS and CDR2 YYNGEE. V shed 2 bases and J 7 bases; nucleotides not matched to a gene: 3. CDR3 size: 13 residues. The DNA for the CDR3 is TGTGCCAGCAGCGTGGGACTAGCGACTGAGCAGTACTTC. Translation: CASSVGLATEQYF.

The rearrangement links TRBV7-2 to TRBJ1-2; 10 bases map to TRBD1. CDR3 length equals 15 residues. Trimming at V came to 7 bases and at J to 7 bases, leaving 12 bases not matched to a gene. Looked up from germline, CDR1 is SGHTA and CDR2 is FQGNSA. CDR3: CASTNRQGAVGGYTF. Here the CDR3 DNA reads TGTGCCAGCACCAACCGACAGGGGGCGGTTGGTGGCTACACCTTC.

This clone was detected only once. The genes are TRBV9 and TRBJ2-5, with 7 nucleotides matching TRBD2. The J call is uncertain, as TRBJ2-7 better fits the DNA end. The length of the CDR3 is 14 residues. CDR1 and CDR2 from the germline V gene are SGDLS and YYNGEE. CDR3 DNA: TGTGCCAGCAGCGTAGCGGCGGGGGCCTACGAGCAGTACTTC. This sequence encodes CASSVAAGAYEQYF.

The genes are TRBV29-1 and TRBJ2-7; D is possibly TRBD1 or TRBD2 (5 bases each). Germline CDR1 SQVTM, CDR2 ANQGSEA. V lost 2 bases and J 2 bases, leaving 13 bases between the germline ends. The CDR3 totals 14 residues. The CDR3 protein is CSVEIRGRTYEQYF. The CDR3 DNA sequence: TGCAGCGTTGAAATCCGGGGCAGGACCTACGAGCAGTACTTC.

A word on this clone: This sample also contains other DNA sequences that code for the same CDR3. This sequence joins TRBV5-4 and TRBJ2-3; D is unclear. The V end was cut by 0 bases, the J end by 3 bases, with 5 bases between. The V gene's germline CDR1 is SGHNT and CDR2 YYREEE (reference sequence). CDR3 size: 13 residues. The DNA for the CDR3 is TGTGCCAGCAGCTTGGCCGGAACAGATACGCAGTATTTT. Amino acids: CASSLAGTDTQYF.

The gene calls are TRBV6-5 and TRBJ1-3; D possibly corresponds to TRBD1 (6 bases). Germline V gene lookup returns CDR1 MNHEY and CDR2 SVGAGI. The germline V and J ends were trimmed by 9 bases and 3 bases, with 15 bases remaining between them. The CDR3 runs 14 residues. This chain's CDR3 is CASREGGSGNTIYF. DNA of the CDR3: TGTGCCAGTAGGGAGGGGGGGAGTGGAAACACCATATATTTT.

V usage is TRBV6-1 and J usage is TRBJ1-6; TRBD1 matches at 7 bases. The CDR3 spans 15 residues. V shed 5 bases, J shed 7 bases, and the junction held 8 bases outside the gene matches. The germline gives CDR1 MNHNS, CDR2 SASEGT. CDR3 nucleotides: TGTGCCAGCAGTTCGGACAGGTTTGCCAATTCACCCCTCCACTTT. As protein: CASSSDRFANSPLHF.

The CDR3 nucleotides read TGTGCCAGCTCACCAGGCCAGGGGACGGGGGACATTCAGTACTTC. Protein product: CASSPGQGTGDIQYF. The chain has TRBV18 and TRBJ2-4; D tentatively fits TRBD1 or TRBD2 (6 bases each). This CDR3 contains 15 residues. Trimming removed 2 bases at V and 8 bases at J, with 16 bases between. CDR1 is KGHSH, CDR2 LQKENI, per germline.

A few counts support this clone. The CDR3 spells CASSRRQGVRNSPLHF. CDR3 nucleotide sequence: TGTGCCAGCAGCCGAAGGCAGGGGGTGCGTAATTCACCCCTCCACTTT. J is TRBJ1-6 and V is TRBV14; 7 positions agree with TRBD1. This CDR3 region has 16 residues. CDR1 and CDR2 (germline): SGHDN, FVKESK. The V segment lost 4 bases and the J segment 6 bases; nucleotides outside the gene matches: 9.

The chain carries TRBV6-6 and TRBJ2-1; 7 bases are shared with TRBD1. The CDR3 loop spans 15 amino acids. Germline V gives CDR1 MNHNY, CDR2 SVGAGI (reference sequence). After removal of 5 bases from V and 6 bases from J, the junction contained 10 bases not matched to a gene. In DNA form, the CDR3 reads TGTGCCAGCAGTCAAGAGACAGGGATTCCCAATGAGCAGTTCTTC. It codes for CASSQETGIPNEQFF.

The rearrangement links TRBV6-1 to TRBJ2-4; 9 positions match TRBD2. Germline V gene lookup returns CDR1 MNHNS and CDR2 SASEGT. The junction had 8 bases not matched to a gene; V was cut back by 10 bases and J by 7 bases. The CDR3 runs 13 residues. The CDR3 DNA sequence: TGTGCCACTGCGGGAGGGGCGAGGAACATTCAGTACTTC. Its translation: CATAGGARNIQYF.

As for this clone: The junction differs from germline at one of its ends, possibly a read error. This chain joins TRBV7-7 and TRBJ1-2; 8 positions match TRBD1. The CDR3 is made up of 14 amino acids. Germline V CDR1 and CDR2: SSHAT, FNYEAQ (reference sequence). The CDR3 loop is CASSPITGGYGYTF. CDR3 bases: TGTGCTAGCAGCCCAATAACAGGGGGCTATGGCTACACCTTC.

V and J are TRBV7-3 and TRBJ2-3; the D gene could be TRBD1 or TRBD2 (5 bases each). CDR1 and CDR2 (germline): SGHTA, FQGTGA. The CDR3 is 14 residues long. Trimming removed 4 bases at V and 5 bases at J, with 13 bases between. The CDR3 nucleotides read TGTGCCAGCAGCTCGGGGCCTTCACGAGATACGCAGTATTTT. Translation: CASSSGPSRDTQYF.

This clone occurred once. The chain carries TRBV5-1 and TRBJ2-1; 13 bases are a match to TRBD2. Trimming removed 0 bases from V and 7 bases from J; junction bases left unmatched: 4. Germline V gene lookup returns CDR1 SGHRS and CDR2 YFSETQ. The CDR3 has 16 amino acids. CDR3 sequence (DNA): TGCGCCAGCAGCTTGGGGACTAGCGGGAGACTAAATGAGCAGTTCTTC. Amino acid sequence: CASSLGTSGRLNEQFF. Full variable domain (outside the CDR3, taken from reference TRBV5-1 and TRBJ2-1): KAGVTQTPRYLIKTRGQQVTLSCSPISGHRSVSWYQQTPGQGLQFLFEYFSETQRNKGNFPGRFSGRQFSNSRSEMNVSTLELGDSALYLCASSLGTSGRLNEQFFGPGTRLTVL.

The chain uses TRBV7-6 and TRBJ1-1; D unclear. V was pared by 2 bases and J by 3 bases, with 13 bases between. The CDR3 consists of 15 residues. Germline V CDR1 and CDR2: SGHVS, FNYEAQ. CDR3 protein: CASSLSPASDTEAFF. In nucleotides, the CDR3 is TGTGCCAGCAGCTTATCCCCCGCCTCCGACACTGAAGCTTTCTTT.

The CDR3 spells CASSPDRSPLHF. The CDR3 DNA follows: TGTGCCAGCAGTCCCGACCGATCACCCCTCCACTTT. V gene TRBV28 combines with J gene TRBJ1-6, with D hard to call. V was pared by 5 bases and J by 10 bases, with 9 bases between. Germline V gives CDR1 MDHEN, CDR2 SYDVKM. The CDR3 has 12 amino acids.

The chain is built from TRBV20-1 and TRBJ1-1, with D unclear. The CDR3 loop spans 10 amino acids. Trimming removed 3 bases at V and 7 bases at J, with 6 bases between. The germline gives CDR1 DFQATT, CDR2 SNEGSKA (reference sequence). In nucleotides, the CDR3 is TGCAGTGCTAGGGAAAGTGAAGCTTTCTTT. As protein: CSARESEAFF.

A few counts support this clone. Its ends do not fully match the called genes, so a read error is possible. The chain has TRBV7-7 and TRBJ2-7; D gene ambiguous. The CDR3 spans 12 residues. Per the germline V gene, CDR1 is SSHAT and CDR2 is FNYEAQ (reference sequence). The CDR3 loop reads CASSFGFSEQYF. In DNA, the CDR3 is TGTGCTAGCAGCTTTGGGTTTTCCGAGCAGTACTTC. The variable domain in full, with the rest retrieved from reference TRBV7-7 and TRBJ2-7, is GAGVSQSPRYKVTKRGQDVTLRCDPISSHATLYWYQQALGQGPEFLTYFNYEAQPDKSGLPSDRFSAERPEGSISTLTIQRTEQRDSAMYRCASSFGFSEQYFGPGTRLTVT.

This clone was recorded only once. This sequence joins TRBV11-3 and TRBJ2-1, with D perhaps TRBD1 (9 bases). There are 18 residues in the CDR3. V lost 4 bases and J 7 bases, leaving 26 bases between the germline ends. Germline CDR1 is SGHNT and CDR2 is YENEEA. The CDR3 loop reads CASSSQGAQRELGNEQFF. The CDR3 DNA is TGTGCCAGCAGCTCACAGGGGGCCCAGCGGGAGTTGGGTAATGAGCAGTTCTTC.

Written as DNA, the CDR3 is TGCAGCGTTCGACCGGGACCCCCCCTCTACGAGCAGTACTTC. As protein: CSVRPGPPLYEQYF. The chain joins TRBV29-1 to TRBJ2-7; perhaps D is TRBD1 or TRBD2 (5 bases each). V was cut by 5 bases and J by 3 bases, with 17 bases left in between. The CDR3 length is 14 residues. From germline, CDR1 is SQVTM and CDR2 ANQGSEA.

The rearrangement uses TRBV7-2 and TRBJ2-1, with D possibly matching TRBD2 (8 bases). This CDR3 spans 17 amino acids. Germline V CDR1 and CDR2: SGHTA, FQGNSA. V was trimmed by 5 bases and J by 2 bases, leaving 19 bases between them. CDR3 protein: CASSAGGGGGTYNEQFF. DNA of the CDR3: TGTGCCAGCAGCGCTGGAGGGGGCGGGGGGACCTACAATGAGCAGTTCTTC.

The CDR3 nucleotides read TGTGCCAGCAGCCCGACTAGCGTTGGCAATGAGCAGTTCTTC. This sequence encodes CASSPTSVGNEQFF. The rearrangement uses TRBV11-2 and TRBJ2-1, with 8 bases that match TRBD2. Germline V gene data show CDR1 as SGHAT and CDR2 as FQNNGV. This CDR3 has 14 amino acids. Trimming cost V 5 bases and J 6 bases; bases outside gene matches: 6.

The V and J genes are TRBV11-2 and TRBJ1-3; a weak D match, TRBD1 (5 bases). CDR1 is SGHAT and CDR2 is FQNNGV in the germline V gene. The CDR3 has 16 amino acids. V lost 5 bases and J 2 bases, leaving 16 bases between the germline ends. CDR3 DNA sequence: TGTGCCAGCAGCCCCTCGCCCCAGGGCCCTGGAAACACCATATATTTT. As protein: CASSPSPQGPGNTIYF.

The J gene is TRBJ2-7, the V gene TRBV30; TRBD2 matches 9 bases. V dropped 5 bases and J dropped 1; count of bases not matched to a gene: 3. Looked up from germline, CDR1 is GTSNPN and CDR2 is SVGIG (reference sequence). This CDR3 spans 13 amino acids. CDR3 protein: CAWASGASYEQYF. Here the CDR3 DNA reads TGTGCCTGGGCTAGCGGGGCGTCCTACGAGCAGTACTTC.

The chain has TRBV6-5 and TRBJ2-7; 7 positions agree with TRBD1. The CDR3 sequence is 14 residues long. J lost 3 bases, V lost 6 bases, and 8 bases had no gene match. Germline-derived CDR1 and CDR2 are MNHEY and SVGAGI. The CDR3 nucleotides are TGTGCCAGCAGACCCGAGACAGGGAGCTACGAGCAGTACTTC. Its translation is CASRPETGSYEQYF.

This clone was seen only once. The rearrangement joins TRBV7-9 to TRBJ2-2, with D possibly matching TRBD2 (6 bases). Germline V gene sequence: CDR1 SEHNR, CDR2 FQNEAQ (reference sequence). The CDR3 is 15 residues long. Trimming took 2 bases from V and 7 from J, leaving 14 bases between them. As DNA, the CDR3 is TGTGCCAGCAGCTTATCAGGAGGGCAAGGCGGGGAGCTGTTTTTT. It translates to CASSLSGGQGGELFF.

The chain recombines TRBV15 with TRBJ1-5; D ambiguous. The germline V gene has CDR1 LNHNV and CDR2 YYDKDF (reference sequence). V lost 3 bases to trimming and J lost 2 bases, with 8 bases between them. The CDR3 spans 14 residues. The DNA for the CDR3 is TGTGCCACCAGCAGGGCAAAGGGCAATCAGCCCCAGCATTTT. It is translated as CATSRAKGNQPQHF.